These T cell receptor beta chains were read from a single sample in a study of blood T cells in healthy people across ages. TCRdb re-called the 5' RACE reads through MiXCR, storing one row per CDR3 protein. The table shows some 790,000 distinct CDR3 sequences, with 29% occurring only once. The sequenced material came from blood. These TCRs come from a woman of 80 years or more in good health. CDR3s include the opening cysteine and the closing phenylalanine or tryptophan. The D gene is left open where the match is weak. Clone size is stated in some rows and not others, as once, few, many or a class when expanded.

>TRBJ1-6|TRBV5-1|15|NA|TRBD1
CASSNRGPNNSPLHF
TGCGCCAGCAGCAACAGGGGACCGAATAATTCACCCCTCCACTTT
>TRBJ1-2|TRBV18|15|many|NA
CASSPPGRTNYGYTF
TGTGCCAGCTCACCACCCGGGAGAACTAACTATGGCTACACCTTC
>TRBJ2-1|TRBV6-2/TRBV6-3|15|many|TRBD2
CASSRGLAGVNEQFF
TGTGCCAGCAGTCGTGGACTAGCGGGGGTAAATGAGCAGTTCTTC
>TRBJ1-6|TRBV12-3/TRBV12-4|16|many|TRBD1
CASAPSGTGGQSPLHF
TGTGCCAGCGCCCCCTCCGGGACAGGGGGCCAGTCACCCCTCCACTTT
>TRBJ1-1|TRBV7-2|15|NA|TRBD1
CAGSFDRGEDTEAFF
TGTGCCGGCAGCTTCGACAGGGGAGAGGACACTGAAGCTTTCTTT
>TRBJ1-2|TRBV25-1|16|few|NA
CASSLQGGRGRNGYTF
TGTGCCAGCAGTTTACAGGGAGGCCGGGGGCGGAATGGCTACACCTTC
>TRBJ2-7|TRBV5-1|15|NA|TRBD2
CASSEVAGGHDEQYF
TGCGCCAGCTCGGAGGTCGCGGGGGGCCACGACGAGCAGTACTTC
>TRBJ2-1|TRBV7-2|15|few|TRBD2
CASSPLAGGSNEQFF
TGTGCCAGCAGCCCACTAGCGGGGGGGAGCAATGAGCAGTTCTTC
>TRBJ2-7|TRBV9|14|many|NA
CASSVALGSYEQYF
TGTGCCAGCAGCGTAGCTCTGGGTAGCTACGAGCAGTACTTC
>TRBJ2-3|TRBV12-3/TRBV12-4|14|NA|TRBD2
CASSLRAGSDTQYF
TGTGCCAGCAGTTTAAGAGCGGGGTCAGATACGCAGTATTTT
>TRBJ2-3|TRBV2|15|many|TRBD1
CASSTTGGSTDTQYF
TGTGCCAGCAGTACCACAGGGGGAAGCACAGATACGCAGTATTTT
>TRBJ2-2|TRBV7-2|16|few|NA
CASSLGRTANTGELFF
TGTGCCAGCAGCTTAGGGAGGACAGCGAACACCGGGGAGCTGTTTTTT
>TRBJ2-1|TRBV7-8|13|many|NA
CASAETSSNEQFF
TGTGCCAGCGCCGAAACTAGCTCCAATGAGCAGTTCTTC
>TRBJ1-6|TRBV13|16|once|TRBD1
CASSLGTGGFNSPLHF
TGTGCCAGCAGCCTAGGGACAGGGGGCTTCAATTCACCCCTCCACTTT
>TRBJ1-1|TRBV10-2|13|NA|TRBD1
CASSGQADTEAFF
TGCGCCAGCAGCGGACAGGCCGACACTGAAGCTTTCTTT
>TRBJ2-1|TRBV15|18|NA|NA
CATSNKGSGRPFGNEQFF
TGTGCCACCAGCAATAAAGGTAGTGGGAGGCCCTTTGGCAATGAGCAGTTCTTC
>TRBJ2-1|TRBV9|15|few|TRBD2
CASSVGNSGGDEQFF
TGTGCCAGCAGCGTAGGAAATAGCGGGGGAGATGAGCAGTTCTTC
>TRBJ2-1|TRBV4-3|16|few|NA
CASSQDSGLSYNEQFF
TGCGCCAGCAGCCAAGATTCAGGCCTGTCCTACAATGAGCAGTTCTTC
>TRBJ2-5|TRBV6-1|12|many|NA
CASTGGRETQYF
TGTGCCAGCACCGGGGGGCGAGAGACCCAGTACTTC
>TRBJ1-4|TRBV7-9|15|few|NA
CASSLAGRGNEKLFF
TGTGCCAGCAGCTTAGCGGGGCGGGGGAATGAAAAACTGTTTTTT
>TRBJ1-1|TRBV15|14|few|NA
CATSGLGQNTEAFF
TGTGCCACCAGCGGGCTGGGACAGAACACTGAAGCTTTCTTT
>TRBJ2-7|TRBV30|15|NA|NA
CAWSPGHPKAYEQYF
TGTGCCTGGAGCCCGGGACACCCAAAGGCCTACGAGCAGTACTTC
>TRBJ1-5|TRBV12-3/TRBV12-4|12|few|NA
CASTLGVQPQHF
TGTGCCAGCACCTTAGGGGTTCAGCCCCAGCATTTT
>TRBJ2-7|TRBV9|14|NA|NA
CASSVDPGAVEQYF
TGTGCCAGCAGCGTAGATCCGGGGGCGGTTGAGCAGTACTTC
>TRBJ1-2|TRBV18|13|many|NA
CASSPTETYGYTF
TGTGCCAGCTCACCGACAGAAACATATGGCTACACCTTC
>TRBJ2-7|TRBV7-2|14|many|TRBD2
CASGAGGRSSEQYF
TGTGCCAGCGGGGCGGGGGGAAGAAGTTCCGAGCAGTACTTC
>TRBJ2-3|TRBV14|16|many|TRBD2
CASSQDPGLVSDTQYF
TGTGCCAGCAGCCAAGATCCCGGACTAGTTTCAGATACGCAGTATTTT
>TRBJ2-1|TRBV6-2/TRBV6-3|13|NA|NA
CASSYASWVEQFF
TGTGCCAGCAGTTACGCTAGCTGGGTTGAGCAGTTCTTC